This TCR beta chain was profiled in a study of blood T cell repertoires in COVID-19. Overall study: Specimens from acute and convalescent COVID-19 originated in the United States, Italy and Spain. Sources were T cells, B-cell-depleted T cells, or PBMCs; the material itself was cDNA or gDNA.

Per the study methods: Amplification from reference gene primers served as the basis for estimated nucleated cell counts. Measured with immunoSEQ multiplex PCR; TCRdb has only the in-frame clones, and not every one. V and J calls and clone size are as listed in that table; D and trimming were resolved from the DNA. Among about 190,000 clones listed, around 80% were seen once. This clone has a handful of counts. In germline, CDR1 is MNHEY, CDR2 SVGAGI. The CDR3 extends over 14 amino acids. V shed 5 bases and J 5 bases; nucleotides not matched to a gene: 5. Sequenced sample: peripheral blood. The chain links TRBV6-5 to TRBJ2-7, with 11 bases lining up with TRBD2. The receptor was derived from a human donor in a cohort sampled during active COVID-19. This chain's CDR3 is CASSHSGRADEQYF. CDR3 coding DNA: TGTGCCAGCAGTCATAGCGGGAGGGCGGACGAGCAGTACTTC.